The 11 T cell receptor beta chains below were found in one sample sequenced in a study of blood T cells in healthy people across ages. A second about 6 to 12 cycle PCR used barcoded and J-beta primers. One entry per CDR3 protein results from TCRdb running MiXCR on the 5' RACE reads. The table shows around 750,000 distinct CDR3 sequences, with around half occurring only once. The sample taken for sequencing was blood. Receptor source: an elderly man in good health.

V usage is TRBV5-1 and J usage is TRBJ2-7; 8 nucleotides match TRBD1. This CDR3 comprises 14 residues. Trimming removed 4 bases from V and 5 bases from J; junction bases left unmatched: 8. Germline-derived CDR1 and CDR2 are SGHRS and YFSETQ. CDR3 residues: CASSIGTGDNEQYF. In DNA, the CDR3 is TGCGCCAGCAGCATCGGGACAGGAGACAACGAGCAGTACTTC.

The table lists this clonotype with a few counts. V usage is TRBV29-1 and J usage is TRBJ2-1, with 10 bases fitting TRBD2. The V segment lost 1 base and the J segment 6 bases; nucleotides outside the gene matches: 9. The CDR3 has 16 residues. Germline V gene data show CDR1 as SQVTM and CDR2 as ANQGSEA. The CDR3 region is CSVEAPGLAEINEQFF. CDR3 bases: TGCAGCGTTGAAGCCCCCGGACTAGCGGAAATCAATGAGCAGTTCTTC.

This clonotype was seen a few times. The CDR3 nucleotides read TGTGCCAGCAGTGAGGTGTACGAGCAGTACTTC. It encodes CASSEVYEQYF. The chain recombines TRBV25-1 with TRBJ2-7; no clear D gene. Trimming took 3 bases from V and 4 from J, leaving 4 bases between them. The CDR3 spans 11 residues. CDR1 is MGHDK and CDR2 is SYGVNS in the germline V gene.

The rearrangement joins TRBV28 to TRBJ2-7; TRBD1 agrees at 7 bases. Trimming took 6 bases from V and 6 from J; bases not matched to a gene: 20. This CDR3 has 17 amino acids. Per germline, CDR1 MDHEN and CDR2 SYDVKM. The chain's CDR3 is CASRTGYRGPTAPEQYF. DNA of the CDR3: TGTGCCAGCAGGACAGGTTACAGGGGCCCCACGGCCCCCGAGCAGTACTTC.

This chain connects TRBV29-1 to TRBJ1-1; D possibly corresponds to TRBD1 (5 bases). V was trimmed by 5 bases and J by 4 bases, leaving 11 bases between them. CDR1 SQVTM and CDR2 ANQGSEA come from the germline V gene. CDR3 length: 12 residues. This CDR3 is CSVQGGSTEAFF. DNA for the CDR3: TGCAGCGTTCAGGGAGGGAGCACTGAAGCTTTCTTT.

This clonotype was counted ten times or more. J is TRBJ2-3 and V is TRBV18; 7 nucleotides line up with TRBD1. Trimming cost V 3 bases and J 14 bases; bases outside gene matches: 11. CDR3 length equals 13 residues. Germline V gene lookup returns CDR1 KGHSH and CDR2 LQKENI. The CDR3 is CASSPGTDRYAYF. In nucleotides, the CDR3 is TGTGCCAGCTCACCGGGGACAGACAGATACGCGTATTTT.

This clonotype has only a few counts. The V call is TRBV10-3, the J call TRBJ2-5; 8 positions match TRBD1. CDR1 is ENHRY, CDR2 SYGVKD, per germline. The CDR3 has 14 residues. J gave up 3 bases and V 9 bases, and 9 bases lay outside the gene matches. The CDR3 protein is CAIRHGQGKETQYF. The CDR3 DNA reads TGTGCCATACGACACGGACAGGGTAAAGAGACCCAGTACTTC.

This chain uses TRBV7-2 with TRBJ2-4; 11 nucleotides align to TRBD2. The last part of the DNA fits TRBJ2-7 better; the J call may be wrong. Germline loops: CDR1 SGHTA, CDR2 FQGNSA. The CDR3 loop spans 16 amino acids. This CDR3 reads CASSLVGSGRAYEQYF. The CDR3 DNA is TGTGCCAGCAGCTTAGTCGGTAGCGGGAGGGCCTACGAGCAGTACTTC.

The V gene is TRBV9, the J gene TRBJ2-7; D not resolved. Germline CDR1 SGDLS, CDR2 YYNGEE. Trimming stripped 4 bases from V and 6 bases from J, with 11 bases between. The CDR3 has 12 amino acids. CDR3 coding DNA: TGTGCCAGCAGCCCCCCGGGTCCCGAGCAGTACTTC. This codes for CASSPPGPEQYF.

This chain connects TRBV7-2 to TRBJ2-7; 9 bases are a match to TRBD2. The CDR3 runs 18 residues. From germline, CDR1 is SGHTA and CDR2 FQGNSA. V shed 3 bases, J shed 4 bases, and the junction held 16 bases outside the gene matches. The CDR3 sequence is CASSFRGTSRHSGYEQYF. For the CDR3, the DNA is TGTGCCAGCAGCTTCAGAGGGACTAGCCGCCACAGTGGTTACGAGCAGTACTTC.

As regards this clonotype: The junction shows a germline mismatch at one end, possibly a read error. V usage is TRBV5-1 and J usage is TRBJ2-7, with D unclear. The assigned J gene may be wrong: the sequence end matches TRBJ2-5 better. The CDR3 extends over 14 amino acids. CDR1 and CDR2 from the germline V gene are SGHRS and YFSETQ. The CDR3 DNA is TGCGTCAGCAGCTTAGGCCTCCTAAGCGAGACCCAGTACTTC. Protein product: CVSSLGLLSETQYF.